A single sample is the source of the 30 T cell receptor beta chains below, sequenced in a study of regulatory T cells in long-lasting Graves disease. Regarding time point: newly diagnosed GD, antithyroid drugs for less than 3 months. Generation of the TCR library employed RNA extracted from PBMCs. Building the TCR beta libraries relied on iRepertoire HTBI primers, and CDR3 regions underwent Arm-PCR. TCRdb passed the multiplex PCR reads through MiXCR, listing each CDR3 protein once. There are about 540,000 distinct CDR3 sequences in the sample; approximately 15% occur only once, and more than 8.5% lies in the top ten. These data also featured in a second study, about T cells in Graves' hyperthyroidism and ophthalmopathy.

The specimen comprised peripheral blood mononuclear cells (PBMCs), sampled at new diagnosis, from a patient treated with antithyroid drugs. Source of these receptors: a man under 40 with Graves disease.

This clonotype came up many times. V gene TRBV12-3 or TRBV12-4 combines with J gene TRBJ2-7, with 7 nucleotides matching TRBD1. Trimming at V came to 2 bases and at J to 6 bases, leaving 7 bases not matched to a gene. This CDR3 comprises 14 residues. The CDR3 region is CASSLPDRAAEQYF. Written as DNA, the CDR3 is TGTGCCAGCAGTTTACCTGACAGGGCTGCCGAGCAGTACTTC.

In this sample, this clonotype turned up many times. Here the CDR3 DNA reads TGTGCCAGTAGTCGTGGACAGACGAGCTCCTACGAGCAGTACTTC. This sequence encodes CASSRGQTSSYEQYF. The V call is TRBV19, the J call TRBJ2-7; tentatively, D is TRBD1 (6 bases). Germline V gene data show CDR1 as LNHDA and CDR2 as SQIVND (reference sequence). The V gene lost 5 bases and the J gene lost 0 bases, with 14 bases spanning the gap. The CDR3 runs to 15 residues.

This chain uses TRBV14 with TRBJ1-4; D is possibly TRBD1 (5 bases). The germline gives CDR1 SGHDN, CDR2 FVKESK. The length of the CDR3 is 14 residues. Trimming left V 4 bases short and J 6 bases short, with 12 bases between. CDR3 sequence: CASSRLRGDEKLFF. CDR3 DNA sequence: TGTGCCAGCAGCCGCTTACGAGGGGATGAAAAACTGTTTTTT.

This clonotype has only a few counts. This chain joins TRBV12-3 or TRBV12-4 and TRBJ2-2; 8 bases line up with TRBD2. V dropped 0 bases and J dropped 4; count of bases not matched to a gene: 7. CDR3 length equals 17 residues. In nucleotides, the CDR3 is TGTGCCAGCAGTTTAGCGATGAACGGGAGGGCCACCGGGGAGCTGTTTTTT. Its translation: CASSLAMNGRATGELFF.

This clonotype was recorded many times. The V and J genes are TRBV10-3 and TRBJ1-1; D remains unclear. CDR3 length: 13 amino acids. Per the germline V gene, CDR1 is ENHRY and CDR2 is SYGVKD. Deletions cut 4 bases from V and 6 bases from J, with 12 bases between. The CDR3 region is CAISVTDSAEAFF. CDR3 nucleotides: TGTGCCATCAGTGTAACCGATAGCGCTGAAGCTTTCTTT.

This clonotype appeared many times. The junction departs from the called germline gene at one end, perhaps through a read error. V is TRBV5-1 and J is TRBJ2-5; D not certain. The CDR3 covers 12 residues. Per the germline V gene, CDR1 is SGHRS and CDR2 is YFSETQ. The CDR3 DNA sequence: TGTGCCAGCAGCTTGGCCTTGGAGACCCAGTACTTC. Its protein product is CASSLALETQYF. The entire variable domain, with the rest obtained from reference TRBV5-1 and TRBJ2-5, is as follows: KAGVTQTPRYLIKTRGQQVTLSCSPISGHRSVSWYQQTPGQGLQFLFEYFSETQRNKGNFPGRFSGRQFSNSRSEMNVSTLELGDSALYLCASSLALETQYFGPGTRLLVL.

This clonotype was picked up many times. The V call is TRBV20-1, the J call TRBJ1-6; no clear D. The CDR3 extends over 12 amino acids. Germline CDR1 and CDR2: DFQATT and SNEGSKA (reference sequence). Trimming took off 3 bases at V and 8 bases at J, with 8 bases between the two ends. CDR3 region: CSASGSDSPLHF. The CDR3 DNA is TGCAGTGCTAGTGGTTCAGATTCACCCCTCCACTTT.

The sample holds many counts of this clonotype. The chain carries TRBV5-5 and TRBJ2-1; 7 nucleotides agree with TRBD2. V shed 4 bases and J 10 bases; nucleotides not matched to a gene: 11. Germline V CDR1 and CDR2: SGHKS, YYEKEE (reference sequence). This CDR3 is 14 amino acids long. The CDR3 nucleotides are TGTGCCAGCAGCCATCTCCCTCTAGCGGAAGAGCAGTTCTTC. Its protein product is CASSHLPLAEEQFF.

This clonotype was recorded many times. The V and J genes are TRBV20-1 and TRBJ2-7; 11 bases are shared with TRBD2. Germline assignment: CDR1 DFQATT and CDR2 SNEGSKA (reference sequence). The CDR3 loop spans 14 amino acids. J was trimmed by 6 bases and V by 5 bases; bases with no gene match: 9. In DNA form, the CDR3 reads TGCAGTGCTCGCCCTAGCGGGAGGACCGGCGAGCAGTACTTC. This codes for CSARPSGRTGEQYF.

This clonotype occurred many times. V and J are TRBV7-3 and TRBJ2-3; D not resolved. V shed 2 bases and J shed 5 bases, with 8 bases lying between them. Germline lookup yields CDR1 SGHTA and CDR2 FQGTGA. The CDR3 runs 13 residues. The CDR3 DNA reads TGTGCCAGCAGCTTACTAATAGGAGATACGCAGTATTTT. Residues: CASSLLIGDTQYF.

This clonotype was found many times. The rearrangement uses TRBV2 and TRBJ1-1, with D perhaps matching TRBD1 (6 bases). Per the germline V gene, CDR1 is SNHLY and CDR2 is FYNNEI. This CDR3 is built from 13 residues. Trimming removed 8 bases from V and 0 bases from J, with 10 bases in between. CDR3 in amino acids: CASQGQMNTEAFF. For the CDR3, the DNA is TGTGCCAGCCAAGGACAGATGAACACTGAAGCTTTCTTT.

This clonotype was counted at least ten times. Its ends do not fully match the called genes, so a read error is possible. The V call is TRBV5-1, the J call TRBJ2-7; the D is unclear. The CDR3 is made up of 11 amino acids. The V gene's germline CDR1 is SGHRS and CDR2 YFSETQ. The CDR3 region has the DNA TGTGCCAGTAGTATGAACTACGAGCAGTACTTC. It codes for CASSMNYEQYF.

This clonotype was recorded at least ten times. This sequence joins TRBV11-1 and TRBJ2-5, with TRBD2 identical over 12 bases. With V trimmed by 4 bases and J by 5 bases, 5 bases remained unmatched. The CDR3 loop spans 15 amino acids. Germline V lookup: CDR1 SGHAT, CDR2 FQDESV (reference sequence). The DNA for the CDR3 is TGTGCCAGCAGCTCACTAGCGGGAGGCAGGGAGACCCAGTACTTC. Translated, it gives CASSSLAGGRETQYF.

This clonotype was observed at least ten times. V gene TRBV6-2 or TRBV6-3 combines with J gene TRBJ2-5; 10 nucleotides match TRBD1. Germline trimming cut 5 bases from V and 5 bases from J; bases unmatched to any gene: 5. This CDR3 is 14 amino acids long. Germline assignment: CDR1 MNHEY and CDR2 SVGEGT. The CDR3 sequence: CASSRDRGWETQYF. CDR3 nucleotides: TGTGCCAGCAGTCGGGACAGGGGCTGGGAGACCCAGTACTTC.

V usage is TRBV25-1 and J usage is TRBJ2-7; 9 nucleotides align to TRBD1. Trimming cost V 6 bases and J 5 bases; bases outside gene matches: 8. The CDR3 extends over 14 amino acids. Germline V gives CDR1 MGHDK, CDR2 SYGVNS. The CDR3 spells CASSKQGAFHEQYF. Written as DNA, the CDR3 is TGTGCCAGCAGCAAACAGGGGGCGTTCCACGAGCAGTACTTC.

Notes on this clonotype: It is likely a read error: a sequence one base away is far more abundant. This chain links TRBV7-9 with TRBJ2-3, with 9 bases identical to TRBD2. The end of the DNA is better explained by TRBJ2-1, so the J call may be wrong. The CDR3 has 17 amino acids. In germline, CDR1 is SEHNR, CDR2 FQNEAQ (reference sequence). Here the CDR3 reads CASARGVIAGDHHEQFF. DNA for the CDR3: TGTGCCAGCGCCAGGGGGGTGATAGCGGGAGATCACCATGAGCAGTTCTTC.

This clonotype was seen repeatedly, ten times or more. The J gene is TRBJ2-7, the V gene TRBV2; tentative D call: TRBD2 (6 bases). The germline V gene encodes CDR1 SNHLY and CDR2 FYNNEI. The CDR3 is made up of 16 amino acids. The V end was cut by 2 bases, the J end by 4 bases, with 18 bases between. The CDR3 DNA follows: TGTGCCAGCAGTGAAAAACTCACGACCGGGGGATACGAGCAGTACTTC. Amino acid sequence: CASSEKLTTGGYEQYF.

This clonotype was found many times. This chain uses TRBV28 with TRBJ1-5; 7 bases are shared with TRBD1. The germline V gene encodes CDR1 MDHEN and CDR2 SYDVKM. This CDR3 contains 18 residues. The V and J ends lost 3 bases and 1 base, in that order; junction bases with no gene match: 12. The CDR3: CASSFENRGGTSNQPQHF. In DNA, the CDR3 is TGTGCCAGCAGTTTCGAAAACAGGGGAGGGACGAGCAATCAGCCCCAGCATTTT. Based on the CDR3 plus reference TRBV28 and TRBJ1-5, the full variable domain is DVKVTQSSRYLVKRTGEKVFLECVQDMDHENMFWYRQDPGLGLRLIYFSYDVKMKEKGDIPEGYSVSREKKERFSLILESASTNQTSMYLCASSFENRGGTSNQPQHFGDGTRLSIL.

This clonotype was detected ten times or more. This rearrangement joins TRBV18 to TRBJ2-1, with TRBD1 identical over 9 bases. Germline V gene sequence: CDR1 KGHSH, CDR2 LQKENI. V trimming: 2 bases; J trimming: 7 bases; junction bases outside the gene matches: 3. The CDR3 has 14 residues. The CDR3 here is CASSPGTGRNEQFF. DNA of the CDR3: TGTGCCAGCTCACCAGGGACAGGGAGGAATGAGCAGTTCTTC.

This clonotype appeared a few times. The rearrangement links TRBV6-1 to TRBJ2-2; TRBD2 matches 7 bases. The CDR3 is 16 residues long. Germline CDR1 and CDR2: MNHNS and SASEGT. V lost 4 bases to trimming and J lost 0 bases; unmatched junction nucleotides: 5. The CDR3 sequence is CASSGLADPNTGELFF. CDR3 nucleotides: TGTGCCAGCAGTGGGCTAGCGGACCCGAACACCGGGGAGCTGTTTTTT.

This clonotype came up many times. CDR3 in DNA: TGCGCCAGCAGCTTGAGTCTGGGGCAGAACACTGAAGCTTTCTTT. It is translated as CASSLSLGQNTEAFF. This sequence joins TRBV5-1 and TRBJ1-1; tentatively, D is TRBD1 (5 bases). CDR1 SGHRS and CDR2 YFSETQ come from the germline V gene. The V gene lost 1 base and the J gene lost 1 base, with 11 bases spanning the gap. There are 15 residues in the CDR3. Based on the CDR3 plus reference TRBV5-1 and TRBJ1-1, the full variable domain is KAGVTQTPRYLIKTRGQQVTLSCSPISGHRSVSWYQQTPGQGLQFLFEYFSETQRNKGNFPGRFSGRQFSNSRSEMNVSTLELGDSALYLCASSLSLGQNTEAFFGQGTRLTVV.

The rearrangement joins TRBV18 to TRBJ2-4, with D possibly being TRBD2 (5 bases). The ends were cut back, 6 bases at V and 8 bases at J, with 8 bases in the middle. Per germline, CDR1 KGHSH and CDR2 LQKENI. The CDR3 totals 11 residues. The CDR3 is CASSLGDIQYF. CDR3 coding DNA: TGTGCCAGCTCGCTGGGAGACATTCAGTACTTC. The full variable domain, in which reference TRBV18 and TRBJ2-4 provide the parts outside the CDR3, is NAGVMQNPRHLVRRRGQEARLRCSPMKGHSHVYWYRQLPEEGLKFMVYLQKENIIDESGMPKERFSAEFPKEGPSILRIQQVVRGDSAAYFCASSLGDIQYFGAGTRLSVL.

This clonotype was picked up many times. The CDR3: CASSLGGAKNIQYF. The CDR3 DNA sequence: TGTGCCAGCAGCTTAGGTGGAGCCAAAAACATTCAGTACTTC. This chain connects TRBV7-2 to TRBJ2-4; unclear D gene. CDR3 length: 14 residues. V was clipped by 1 base and J by 0 bases, with 4 bases between them. The germline gives CDR1 SGHTA, CDR2 FQGNSA.

The genes are TRBV20-1 and TRBJ2-7, with TRBD1 as a possible D gene (6 bases). Germline assignment: CDR1 DFQATT and CDR2 SNEGSKA (reference sequence). The CDR3 has 16 residues. V gave up 5 bases and J gave up 3 bases, with 23 bases separating them. CDR3 region: CSAATPRGGRIYEQYF. As DNA, the CDR3 is TGCAGTGCTGCCACCCCCAGGGGTGGGAGAATCTACGAGCAGTACTTC.

In this sample, this clonotype turned up a few times. The chain uses TRBV30 and TRBJ2-3; the D is unclear. V lost 2 bases, J lost 0 bases, and 18 bases lay in between. The germline V gene encodes CDR1 GTSNPN and CDR2 SVGIG (reference sequence). This CDR3 contains 17 residues. This CDR3 reads CAWSRAGWIASTDTQYF. The CDR3, as DNA: TGTGCCTGGAGTAGGGCCGGGTGGATTGCTAGCACAGATACGCAGTATTTT.

This clonotype occurred many times. The rearrangement uses TRBV15 and TRBJ2-1; D is possibly TRBD2 (6 bases). CDR1 and CDR2 (germline): LNHNV, YYDKDF (reference sequence). CDR3 length: 14 amino acids. Trimming shortened V by 3 bases and J by 6 bases, and 12 bases separated the two germline ends. CDR3 sequence reads: CATSSGGSTNEQFF. CDR3 DNA: TGTGCCACCAGCAGTGGAGGGAGTACCAATGAGCAGTTCTTC. The entire variable domain, with the rest obtained from reference TRBV15 and TRBJ2-1, is as follows: DAMVIQNPRYQVTQFGKPVTLSCSQTLNHNVMYWYQQKSSQAPKLLFHYYDKDFNNEADTPDNFQSRRPNTSFCFLDIRSPGLGDTAMYLCATSSGGSTNEQFFGPGTRLTVL.

J is TRBJ2-1 and V is TRBV27; 15 bases are a match to TRBD2. The V gene end was trimmed by 5 bases and the J gene end by 8 bases; junction bases not matched to a gene: 10. The germline V gene encodes CDR1 MNHEY and CDR2 SMNVEV (reference sequence). The CDR3 length is 17 residues. CDR3 DNA: TGTGCCAGCAGTCGGGGACTAGCGGGAGGCCTTGGGGATGAGCAGTTCTTC. Protein product: CASSRGLAGGLGDEQFF.

This clonotype showed up many times. This chain uses TRBV20-1 with TRBJ2-1, with 10 bases aligning to TRBD2. The germline CDR1 and CDR2 sequences are DFQATT and SNEGSKA (reference sequence). Trimming cost V 0 bases and J 9 bases; bases outside gene matches: 8. The CDR3 has 15 amino acids. DNA for the CDR3: TGCAGTGCTAGAGATGGTACTAGCGGGGACAGTGAGCAGTTCTTC. It translates to CSARDGTSGDSEQFF.

This clonotype was seen a few times. The chain links TRBV25-1 to TRBJ1-4; unclear D gene. The CDR3 loop spans 14 amino acids. Germline lookup yields CDR1 MGHDK and CDR2 SYGVNS. V lost 6 bases and J lost 5, with 13 bases in between. The CDR3 sequence: CASRLLDGNEKLFF. The CDR3 nucleotides are TGTGCCAGCAGGCTACTGGACGGGAATGAAAAACTGTTTTTT. The entire variable domain, with the rest obtained from reference TRBV25-1 and TRBJ1-4, is as follows: EADIYQTPRYLVIGTGKKITLECSQTMGHDKMYWYQQDPGMELHLIHYSYGVNSTEKGDLSSESTVSRIRTEHFPLTLESARPSHTSQYLCASRLLDGNEKLFFGSGTQLSVL.

The chain is built from TRBV5-1 and TRBJ2-7; D possibly corresponds to TRBD2 (5 bases). Germline loops: CDR1 SGHRS, CDR2 YFSETQ. CDR3 length equals 14 residues. Trimming removed 4 bases from V and 4 bases from J, with 15 bases in between. The CDR3 bases are TGCGCCAGCAGCCCGGTCGCGGGTATTTACGAGCAGTACTTC. Its protein product is CASSPVAGIYEQYF.